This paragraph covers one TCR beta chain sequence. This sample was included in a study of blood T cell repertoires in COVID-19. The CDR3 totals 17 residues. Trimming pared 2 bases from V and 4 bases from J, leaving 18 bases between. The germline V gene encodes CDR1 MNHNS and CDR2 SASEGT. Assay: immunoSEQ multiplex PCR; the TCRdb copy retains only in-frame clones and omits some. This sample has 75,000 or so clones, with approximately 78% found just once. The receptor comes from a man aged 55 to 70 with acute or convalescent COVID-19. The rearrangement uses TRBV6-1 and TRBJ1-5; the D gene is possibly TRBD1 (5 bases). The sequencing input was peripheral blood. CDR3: CASSETPGRVRNQPQHF. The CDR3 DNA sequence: TGTGCCAGCAGTGAAACCCCAGGCAGGGTGAGGAATCAGCCCCAGCATTTT.